This T cell receptor (beta chain) comes out of a study of radiation and T cells in renal cell carcinoma. Study-level results: Dominant CDR3 motifs were more common in irradiated tumors than controls. Compared with controls, irradiated tumors showed greater TCR clonality.

In its sample, this clone ranks as medium-sized. Its antigen is currently unknown. V lost 1 base and J 0 bases, leaving 7 bases between the germline ends. CDR1 SGHNT and CDR2 YYREEE come from the germline V gene (reference sequence). This CDR3 has 14 residues. Treatment meaning: treatment-naive control, cytoreductive nephrectomy. Control tumors came from treatment-naive patients without prior radiation. The tumor was a clear cell renal cell carcinoma. Sequencing was performed with immunoSEQ multiplex PCR; in TCRdb, only in-frame clones are kept and a portion is missing. The sample lists roughly 10,000 clones, over 50% occurring once.

The chain carries TRBV5-4 and TRBJ1-1, with no clear D. This TCR was recovered from a man between 35 and 55 years old with renal cell carcinoma. The sample was tumor tissue, taken from a patient whose treatment was nephrectomy without radiotherapy. CDR3 nucleotides: TGTGCCAGCAGCTTGATAGAGGTGAACACTGAAGCTTTCTTT. It encodes CASSLIEVNTEAFF.